This T cell receptor beta chain came from a study of T cells in Graves' hyperthyroidism and ophthalmopathy. Findings and limits, study-wide: Before onset, ophthalmopathy was predicted by the model a median approximately 6.5 months earlier. Appearing also in blood were most of the thyroid clonotypes expanded above 0.001.

RNA transcripts were the template for amplifying TCR beta CDR3 regions. HTBI primers were used for first-round RT-PCR of the TCR CDR3. TCRdb recomputed calls from the multiplex PCR reads with MiXCR, one row per CDR3 protein. This sample has fewer than 850,000 distinct CDR3 sequences; 17% occur once, and the top ten carry roughly 15%. Trimming left V 7 bases short and J 1 base short, with 11 bases between. Per germline, CDR1 SNHLY and CDR2 FYNNEI. This CDR3 is built from 15 residues. At least ten counts were recorded for this clonotype. No antigen is known for it. Diagnosing involved the use of clinical symptoms, serum thyroxine and TRAb, thyroid ultrasound and orbital computed tomography.

The clonotype comes from a man aged 45 to 65 with Graves' hyperthyroidism. The chain links TRBV2 to TRBJ2-6; no definite D call. The material sequenced was blood. CDR3: CASKAARSGANVLTF. CDR3 nucleotide sequence: TGTGCCAGCAAAGCTGCTCGATCTGGGGCCAACGTCCTGACTTTC.